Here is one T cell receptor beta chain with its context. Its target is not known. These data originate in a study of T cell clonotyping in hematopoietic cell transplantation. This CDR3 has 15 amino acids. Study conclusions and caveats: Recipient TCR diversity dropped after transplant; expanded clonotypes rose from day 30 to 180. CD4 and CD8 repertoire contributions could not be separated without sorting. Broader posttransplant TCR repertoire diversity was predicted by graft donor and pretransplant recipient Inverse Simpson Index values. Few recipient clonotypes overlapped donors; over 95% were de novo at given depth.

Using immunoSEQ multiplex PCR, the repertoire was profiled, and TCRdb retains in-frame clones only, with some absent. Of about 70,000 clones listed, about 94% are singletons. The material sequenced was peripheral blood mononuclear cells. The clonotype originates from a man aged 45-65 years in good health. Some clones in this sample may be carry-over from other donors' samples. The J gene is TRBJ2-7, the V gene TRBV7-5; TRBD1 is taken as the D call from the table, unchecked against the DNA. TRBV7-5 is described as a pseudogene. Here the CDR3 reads CARSLRTGGNYEQYF. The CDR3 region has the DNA TGTGCCAGAAGCCTAAGGACAGGGGGCAATTACGAGCAGTACTTC.